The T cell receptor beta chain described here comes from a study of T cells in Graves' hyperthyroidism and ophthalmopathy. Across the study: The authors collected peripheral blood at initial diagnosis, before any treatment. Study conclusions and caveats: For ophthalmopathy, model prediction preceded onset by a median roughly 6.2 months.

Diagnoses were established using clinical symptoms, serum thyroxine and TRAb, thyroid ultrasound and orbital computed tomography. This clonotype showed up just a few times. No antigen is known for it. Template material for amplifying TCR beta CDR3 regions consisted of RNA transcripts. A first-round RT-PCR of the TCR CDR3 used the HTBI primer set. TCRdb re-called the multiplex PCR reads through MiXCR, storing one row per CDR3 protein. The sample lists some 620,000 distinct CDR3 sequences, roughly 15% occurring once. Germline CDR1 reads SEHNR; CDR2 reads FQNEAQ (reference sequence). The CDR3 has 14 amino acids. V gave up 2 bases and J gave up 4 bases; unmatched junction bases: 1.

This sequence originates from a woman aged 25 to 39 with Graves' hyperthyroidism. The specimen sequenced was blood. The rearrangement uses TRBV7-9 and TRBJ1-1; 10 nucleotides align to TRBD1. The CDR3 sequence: CASSLRDRGTEAFF. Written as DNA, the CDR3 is TGTGCCAGCAGCTTAAGGGACAGGGGCACTGAAGCTTTCTTT. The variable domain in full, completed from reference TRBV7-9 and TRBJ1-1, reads DTGVSQNPRHKITKRGQNVTFRCDPISEHNRLYWYRQTLGQGPEFLTYFQNEAQLEKSRLLSDRFSAERPKGSFSTLEIQRTEQGDSAMYLCASSLRDRGTEAFFGQGTRLTVV.